This entry features one T cell receptor beta chain sequence. What this receptor recognizes is not known. The record has no base qualities; no much larger clone is one base away. In total, roughly 670 healthy bone marrow donors made up the cohort. At the time of sampling, all cohort members were nominally healthy, though unrecorded immune exposures were likely present. The donor tested CMV seropositive, placing the donor among the 250 to 350 seropositive members of the cohort. Each donor provided a peripheral blood sample, and peripheral blood mononuclear cells were used for TCR beta sequencing. The Qiagen DNeasy Blood Extraction Kit was used to extract genomic DNA from the blood cell samples. The data derive from a study of cytomegalovirus exposure and HLA in healthy donors (TCRdb year 2017). For the study in its entirety: An earlier analysis of some 550 of the donors reported 250 to 300 Gb of sequence data and 100 million to 140 million unique TCR beta sequences from 190 million or so T cells. About 310 gigabases of sequencing data and tens of millions of unique TCR sequences were included in an early release covering several hundred HLA-typed donors. The genetic ancestry cluster associated with self-reported Caucasian donors included roughly 84% of the 300 to 450 genotyped donors. The study aimed to test whether signatures of past pathogen exposure could be identified by cataloging public T cell receptors. The T cell repertoires of 550 to 850 subjects were profiled by immunosequencing and related to cytomegalovirus serostatus. A separate validation cohort of roughly 130 different subjects was used in addition to the approximately 640-subject first cohort. The study combined high-throughput TCR immunosequencing, statistical association of individual TCRs with disease status, and machine learning to predict cytomegalovirus infection status. To study patterns of TCR occurrence, a later analysis re-analyzed previously published TCR beta repertoires from several hundred donors and added high-resolution HLA genotyping. Rather than using new phenotypic data, the later analysis identified candidate immune exposures from TCR beta sequences and from how often those sequences occurred across donors. An earlier analysis of around 640 of the donors used high-throughput TCR beta sequencing to judge whether each TCR beta V gene segment behaved as functional or pseudogenic. Donor age, sex, ethnicity and CMV serostatus were compiled alongside the repertoire data. In a later genetic analysis, genome-wide SNP genotypes for about three fifths of the roughly 670 donors were used, and that subset was treated as a discovery cohort. All discovery cohort repertoires had been generated on a single sequencing platform. Class I and class II HLA loci were covered by the typing at four-digit resolution. Typing coverage varied by locus: about 620-630 donors for A, B, C, DRB1 and DQB1; some 520 for DQA1; approximately 570 for DPA1; more than 450 for DPB1. Roughly five DR-DQ haplotypes were handled as single units for association and clustering because linkage in the cohort was strong. Among roughly 400 genotyped donors of the cohort, an average of roughly 230,000 unique TCR beta nucleotide sequences was sequenced per donor, of which 15% to 20% were non-productive. Results and caveats for the whole study, not just this receptor: The sequencing pipeline was judged likely to have produced a cluster of highly shared sequence variants as a technical artifact. Because some donors lacked HLA typing at each locus, the association tests relied only on the typed subset. A further reported finding was that TCR beta sequences accurately predicted the HLA-A and HLA-B alleles for most subjects in the first cohort. Sequencing depth was assumed to be roughly uniform across donors in the presence/absence analyses, though that assumption may not hold. At a false discovery rate of 0.05, a later analysis linked around 15,000 TCR beta sequences to specific HLA alleles. Assigning TCR associations to individual alleles was difficult when HLA alleles, especially DR and DQ, strongly co-occurred. Cytomegalovirus status was reported to be diagnosed by the classifier with high specificity and sensitivity in both the original and validation cohorts. In a later analysis, HLA-associated TCR beta chains were found to be more clonally expanded and to have lower generation probabilities than equally common non-associated chains. The cohort was sequenced for TCR beta chains only, and without alpha or paired-chain data the features that could be detected were limited. According to a later analysis, TCR association rates differed among HLA loci, with DRB1 alleles showing the most associated TCRs and HLA-C alleles showing the fewest. A later genetic analysis associated a missense DCLRE1C variant with V-gene and J-gene trimming of TCR beta chains, and an independent cohort replicated the association. Most CMV-associated TCR beta chains appeared to be HLA-restricted in a later analysis, and the HLA associations seemed to be driven largely by CMV exposure. Some IMGT-functional V segments, including TRBV6-2 and TRBV6-3, could not be told apart with the 87-base-pair reads, so those segments were excluded. Linkage disequilibrium might explain the correlated functional status among segregating V segments, but an unknown experimental factor could not be excluded. The study gave a list of roughly 150 TCR beta chains associated with cytomegalovirus. Most TCR sequences were observed very rarely across donors, whereas some public TCRs were present in many individuals. A later genetic analysis reported fewer N-insertions in productive TCRs among donors in an Asian-associated ancestry cluster than the roughly 620-donor mean. A few of the identified cytomegalovirus-associated TCR beta chains were confirmed in vitro to be specific for cytomegalovirus antigens. Immune exposure information for the cohort was limited to CMV serostatus. Several of the top co-occurrence clusters appeared to be linked to parvovirus B19, influenza, CMV and Epstein-Barr virus, according to a later analysis. Broadly in line with IMGT annotations, most TCR beta V segments showed up in productive rearrangements about 87% or about 30% of the time in an earlier analysis of several hundred of the donors. Approximately 18 rarely observed V segments, including chromosome 9 orphons, were excluded from the earlier analysis of about 610 of the donors because counts were too low. The authors suggested that the approach could potentially be extended to other disease states and immunological phenotypes.

The library relied on the immunoSEQ multiplex PCR assay. For the multiplex PCR, a mixture combining 60 forward primers for TCR Vbeta segments and 13 reverse primers for TCR Jbeta segments was used. The CDR3 region of rearranged TCR beta genes was amplified from genomic DNA with a multiplex PCR assay. The Illumina HiSeq System was used to sequence the amplified TCR beta libraries as 87-base-pair reads. As for the original processing: A later analysis tallied around 82 million unique TCR beta chains across the 550 to 850 repertoires, and approximately 9.9 million of those chains were shared by two or more donors. Raw reads were error-corrected and collapsed into unique sequences by a nearest-neighbor algorithm in which closely related sequences were merged to remove PCR and sequencing errors. V, D and J gene segments were assigned by aligning CDR3 sequences to IMGT reference sequences. For a sequence to be retained, at least a six-nucleotide match to both a V gene segment and a J gene segment was required. A rearrangement was called productive if the CDR3 had no stop codons and remained in frame with V and J, and every other rearrangement was called non-productive. CDR3 was defined by IMGT convention, running from the second conserved V-encoded cysteine to the conserved J-encoded phenylalanine. Sequences without an unambiguous match to a single V gene segment were excluded from the earlier analysis of approximately 560 of the donors. An earlier analysis of some 610 of the donors called V segments functional above 56.7% productive rearrangements and segregating when the between-donor standard deviation exceeded 5%. A statistical classification framework was built to diagnose cytomegalovirus status from the catalog of TCR beta chain sequences. In a later analysis, V and J genes were assigned by comparing TCR nucleotide sequences against IMGT/GENE-DB human TR gene sequences. The TCRdist pipeline was used in a later analysis to assign CDR3 sequences and most-parsimonious VDJ recombination scenarios. In a later analysis, every TCR beta chain was defined by the combination of its CDR3 amino acid sequence and its V-gene family, and reads without a unique V-gene family were dropped. To address suspected cross-contamination and a sequencing artifact, a later analysis removed a few hundred highly shared, low-generation-probability nucleotide sequences. A later analysis calculated a clonal expansion index for each public chain from normalized within-repertoire ranks of inferred template counts. Generation probabilities in a later analysis came from a VDJ recombination model fitted to out-of-frame rearrangements, and those results were checked against IGoR. A later analysis scored TCR-TCR, TCR-HLA and TCR-CMV co-occurrence with hypergeometric tests, applying a repertoire-size bias correction to TCR pairs. False discovery rates were estimated in a later analysis by permuting HLA or CMV assignments 20 times. A later analysis grouped co-occurring TCRs with DBSCAN, adding TCRdist sequence similarity when clustering within HLA-allele-positive subsets. Repertoires with fewer than 30,000 or more than 120,000 public chains were left out of co-occurrence clustering, as were about 5 repertoires with anomalous nucleotide sharing. The immuneACCESS repertoire file appears here via TCRdb, limited to in-frame rearrangements. These files lack a portion of the clones; in checked studies, under half of the deficit traces to unresolved V genes, and the cause of the others is not known. That table is the source of V, J and clone size, and D and trimming were worked out from the DNA. In this sample the table shows about 120,000 clones, approximately 69% of which occur a single time. The ten most abundant clones make up 11% of the sample.

The CDR3 holds 17 amino acids from the cysteine to the phenylalanine. The CDR3 DNA has 51 bases and is translated from base 1. The V and J ends are trimmed by 5 bases and 0 bases, leaving 19 bases between them. CDR1 and CDR2, per the germline V gene, are SNHLY and FYNNEI. The sequence derives from a woman aged 45-60 years in good health and CMV-seropositive. Sequences were obtained from PBMCs. The chain links TRBV2 with TRBJ1-2; a confident D gene designation cannot be given. The sequenced DNA: TGTGCCAGCAGTTTCCCCTTAACAGAACCTACTAACTATGGCTACACCTTC. Protein translation: CASSFPLTEPTNYGYTF.